Listed here are 11 T cell receptor beta chains from one sample, sequenced in a study of blood T cell repertoires in COVID-19. Assay used: immunoSEQ multiplex PCR; TCRdb lists only in-frame clones, some missing. The repertoire has fewer than 450,000 clones, around 90% of them found once; the top ten carry around 2.1%. The sequenced material came from PBMCs or T cells enriched from blood (not recorded which). The receptors originated from a woman aged 40 to 50 with acute COVID-19.

This chain joins TRBV18 and TRBJ1-5; 8 positions match TRBD1. In germline, CDR1 is KGHSH, CDR2 LQKENI. The V gene end was trimmed by 4 bases and the J gene end by 5 bases; junction bases not matched to a gene: 4. The CDR3 length is 14 residues. The CDR3 sequence: CASSRTGFDQPQHF. The CDR3 DNA follows: TGTGCCAGCTCACGGACAGGGTTTGATCAGCCCCAGCATTTT.

V gene TRBV10-2 combines with J gene TRBJ1-1, with no clear D. This CDR3 region has 16 residues. Trimming removed 8 bases from V and 3 bases from J, with 22 bases in between. The V gene's germline CDR1 is WSHSY and CDR2 SAAADI. The DNA of the CDR3 is TGCGCCAGCGGCCAATTATTCGACATGATGGACACTGAAGCTTTCTTT. Its protein product is CASGQLFDMMDTEAFF.

Notes on this clone: The CDR3 carries no conserved terminal phenylalanine or tryptophan, so it likely arises from a read error. It is unclear where the CDR3 begins or ends on the DNA, so no DNA is shown, and the CDR3 is as TCRdb lists it. The V gene is TRBV20-1, the J gene TRBJ1-2; the table's TRBD1 call for D was not verified on the DNA. The CDR3 comprises 8 residues, both ends counted. Germline CDR1 is DFQATT and CDR2 is SNEGSKA (reference sequence). The CDR3 reads CSASPGRC.

CDR3: CASSGYRENTEAFF. In DNA, the CDR3 is TGTGCCAGCAGTGGATACAGGGAGAACACTGAAGCTTTCTTT. The genes are TRBV27 and TRBJ1-1, with D maybe TRBD1 (6 bases). Per the germline V gene, CDR1 is MNHEY and CDR2 is SMNVEV (reference sequence). CDR3 size: 14 residues. The V end lost 5 bases, the J end lost 1 base, and 11 bases lay between the germline ends.

The chain couples TRBV5-1 to TRBJ2-5; 12 nucleotides agree with TRBD2. V was clipped by 7 bases and J by 5 bases; unmatched bases: 9. CDR1 and CDR2 (germline): SGHRS, YFSETQ. The CDR3 consists of 15 residues. DNA of the CDR3: TGCGCCAGCGCCAAACTAGCGGGGGGTGGTGAGACCCAGTACTTC. This encodes CASAKLAGGGETQYF.

With regard to this clone: At the DNA level, this CDR3 is encoded by other sequences in the same sample as well. The V gene is TRBV30, the J gene TRBJ1-1; weak D call: TRBD1 (6 bases). Germline V lookup: CDR1 GTSNPN, CDR2 SVGIG (reference sequence). Trimming took 1 base from V and 1 from J, leaving 7 bases between them. CDR3 length equals 13 residues. CDR3 coding DNA: TGTGCCTGGAGTGGGACAGCGAACACTGAAGCTTTCTTT. Encoded protein: CAWSGTANTEAFF.

The chain uses TRBV15 and TRBJ1-2; a weak D match, TRBD1 (6 bases). V shed 1 base and J shed 7 bases, with 13 bases lying between them. Germline V gene lookup returns CDR1 LNHNV and CDR2 YYDKDF (reference sequence). The CDR3 has 14 residues. DNA of the CDR3: TGTGCCACCAGCAGAGGGACAGAGAAGCGTGGCTACACCTTC. Encoded protein: CATSRGTEKRGYTF.

V gene TRBV7-2 combines with J gene TRBJ1-4; TRBD1 matches 9 bases. CDR3 length: 13 residues. V lost 2 bases and J lost 13; bases outside the gene matches: 5. Germline-derived CDR1 and CDR2 are SGHTA and FQGNSA. CDR3 region: CASSLLGTGRLFF. The DNA of the CDR3 is TGTGCCAGCAGCTTACTAGGGACAGGGAGACTGTTTTTT. Together with reference TRBV7-2 and TRBJ1-4, the CDR3 gives the full variable domain: GAGVSQSPSNKVTEKGKDVELRCDPISGHTALYWYRQSLGQGLEFLIYFQGNSAPDKSGLPSDRFSAERTGGSVSTLTIQRTQQEDSAVYLCASSLLGTGRLFFGSGTQLSVL.

J is TRBJ2-1 and V is TRBV24-1, with 9 bases lining up with TRBD1. The CDR3 is 16 amino acids. The V segment lost 4 bases and the J segment 5 bases; nucleotides outside the gene matches: 8. Germline CDR1 KGHDR, CDR2 SFDVKD. The CDR3 protein is CATSDPNRGPHNEQFF. For the CDR3, the DNA is TGTGCCACCAGTGACCCCAACAGGGGGCCTCACAATGAGCAGTTCTTC.

This clone has just one count. V gene TRBV5-1 combines with J gene TRBJ1-6; maybe TRBD1 (5 bases). From germline, CDR1 is SGHRS and CDR2 YFSETQ. V was clipped by 5 bases and J by 7 bases, with 13 bases between them. The CDR3 is 14 residues long. The DNA of the CDR3 is TGCGCCAGCAGTACCAGGGAGGGAAATTCACCCCTCCACTTT. Translating it yields CASSTREGNSPLHF.

This chain links TRBV10-2 with TRBJ2-2; TRBD2 is a possible D gene (5 bases). Deletions cut 0 bases from V and 7 bases from J, with 12 bases between. The CDR3 is 15 residues long. In germline, CDR1 is WSHSY, CDR2 SAAADI. The CDR3 region has the DNA TGCGCCAGCAGTGAGTCGACTCGAGGGATCGGGGAGCTGTTTTTT. Its translation is CASSESTRGIGELFF.